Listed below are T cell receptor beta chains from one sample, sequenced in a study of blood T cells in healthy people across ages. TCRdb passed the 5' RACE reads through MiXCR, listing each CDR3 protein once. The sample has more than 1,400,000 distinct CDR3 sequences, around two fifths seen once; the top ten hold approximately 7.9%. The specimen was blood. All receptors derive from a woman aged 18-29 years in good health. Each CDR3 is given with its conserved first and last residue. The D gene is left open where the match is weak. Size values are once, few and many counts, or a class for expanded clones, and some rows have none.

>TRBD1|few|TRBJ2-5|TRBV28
TGTGCCAGCCTATCCCGGGGGACAGGGAATCAAGAGACCCAGTACTTC
CASLSRGTGNQETQYF
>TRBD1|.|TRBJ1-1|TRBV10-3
TGTGCCATCACGGAGACAGGGGTCACTAAAGCTTTCTTT
CAITETGVTKAFF
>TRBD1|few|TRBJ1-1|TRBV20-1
TGCAGTGCTAGAGCAGGGGGGGCCACTGAAGCTTTCTTT
CSARAGGATEAFF
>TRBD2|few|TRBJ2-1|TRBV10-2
TGCGCCAGCAGGGTAGCGGGGGGTTCAAATGAGCAGTTCTTC
CASRVAGGSNEQFF
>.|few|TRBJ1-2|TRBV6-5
TGTGCCAGCAGTTACTCCTACGAAACGGACTATGGCTACACCTTC
CASSYSYETDYGYTF
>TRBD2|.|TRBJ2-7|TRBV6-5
TGTGCCAGCAGGCCGGGGGAGCGGGGGTACAATGAGCAGTACTTC
CASRPGERGYNEQYF
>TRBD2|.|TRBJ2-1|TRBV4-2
TGTGCCAGCAGCCACTGGACTAGTGACGATGAGCAGTTCTTC
CASSHWTSDDEQFF
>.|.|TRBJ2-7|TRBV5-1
TGCGCCAGCAGCTTGGCCCTGGGGGGCAGGTCCTACGAGCAGTACTTC
CASSLALGGRSYEQYF
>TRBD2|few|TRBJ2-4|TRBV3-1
TGTGCCAGCAGCCAGAGAGGGACTAGCGTGGCCAAAAACATTCAGTACTTC
CASSQRGTSVAKNIQYF
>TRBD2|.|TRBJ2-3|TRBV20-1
TGCAGTGCGCCCGCCGGGACTAGCGGTCCAGATACGCAGTATTTT
CSAPAGTSGPDTQYF
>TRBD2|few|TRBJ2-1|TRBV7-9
TGTGCCAGCAGTCGACCGAGCGGGGTTAATGAGCAGTTCTTC
CASSRPSGVNEQFF
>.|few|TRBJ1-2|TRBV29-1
TGCAGCGTACACGGTCCTGGAGGCTACACCTTC
CSVHGPGGYTF
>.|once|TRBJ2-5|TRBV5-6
TGTGCCAGCAGCCTGGGGGGCAGGGACCGTACGTGGGCGAGACAAGAGACCCAGTACTTC
CASSLGGRDRTWARQETQYF
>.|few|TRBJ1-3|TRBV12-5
TGTGCTAGTGGTTTGGTACATCCAGGGGCCCCCTCTGGAAACACCATATATTTT
CASGLVHPGAPSGNTIYF
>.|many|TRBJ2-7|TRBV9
TGTGCCAGCAGTAAGGGGGTAAGCTCCTACGAGCAGTACTTC
CASSKGVSSYEQYF
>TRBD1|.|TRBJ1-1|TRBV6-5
TGTGCCAGCTATGGGACAGGGACCTTTGAAGCTTTCTTT
CASYGTGTFEAFF
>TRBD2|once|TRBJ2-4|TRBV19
TGTGCCAGTAGTCCAACCGGGACTAGCGGGGGGGCGAACATTCAGTACTTC
CASSPTGTSGGANIQYF
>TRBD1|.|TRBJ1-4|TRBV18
TGTGCCAGCTCGTCGGACAGGGTTGGGGGAGAAAAACTGTTTTTT
CASSSDRVGGEKLFF
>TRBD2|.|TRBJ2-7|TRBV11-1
TGTGCCAGCAGCCCCACGTTGGGGGGACTAGCGGGGGCCCACTTTTACAATGAGCAGTACTTC
CASSPTLGGLAGAHFYNEQYF
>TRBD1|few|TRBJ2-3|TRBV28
TGTGCCAGCACCACGACAGGGAACACAGATACGCAGTATTTT
CASTTTGNTDTQYF
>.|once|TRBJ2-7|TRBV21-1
TGTGCCAAAAGCCCCACAGCCCGGAGCTCCTACGAGCAGTACTTC
CAKSPTARSSYEQYF
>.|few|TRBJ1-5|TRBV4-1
TGCGCCAGCAGCCCCTCTGGGCCAGGGCTCAATCAGCCCCAGCATTTT
CASSPSGPGLNQPQHF
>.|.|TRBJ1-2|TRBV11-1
TGTGCCAGCAGCCCCCATGATTCGAGCTACACCTTC
CASSPHDSSYTF
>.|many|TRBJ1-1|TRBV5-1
TGCGCCAGCAGCCTCGACACGAACACTGAAGCTTTCTTT
CASSLDTNTEAFF
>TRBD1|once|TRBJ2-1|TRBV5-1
TGCGCCAGCCTTGGTTATCGGGACAGGTTAAACAATGGGCAGTTCTTC
CASLGYRDRLNNGQFF
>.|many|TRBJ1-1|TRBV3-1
TGTGCCAGCAGCCATAGCACTGAAGCTTTCTTT
CASSHSTEAFF
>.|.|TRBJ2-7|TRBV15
TGTGCCACCAGACGAAGGGACCGCCCCTACGAGCAGTACTTC
CATRRRDRPYEQYF
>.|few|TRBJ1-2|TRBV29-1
TGCAGCGGGGGGGGCTACACCTTC
CSGGGYTF
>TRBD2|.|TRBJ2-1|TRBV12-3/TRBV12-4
TGTGCCAGCAGTTCACTGCTAGCGGGGGGGCCTAGGAATGAGCAGTTCTTC
CASSSLLAGGPRNEQFF
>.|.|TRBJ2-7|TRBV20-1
TGCAGTGCTAGAAATCGACAGTCCTACGAGCAGTACTTC
CSARNRQSYEQYF
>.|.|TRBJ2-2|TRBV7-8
TGTGCCAGCAGCTTACACTTCGATCCGGGGGTTAACACCGGGGAGCTGTTTTTT
CASSLHFDPGVNTGELFF
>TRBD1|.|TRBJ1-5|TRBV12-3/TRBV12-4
TGTGCCAGCAGTTACGGACAGGGGGGACAGCCCCAGCATTTT
CASSYGQGGQPQHF
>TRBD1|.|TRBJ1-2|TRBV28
TGTGCCAGCAGACTGAGAACAGGGGGCAACTATGGCTACACCTTC
CASRLRTGGNYGYTF
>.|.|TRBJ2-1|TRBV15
TGTGCCACCAGCAGAGAGCGGGACAGCTATTACAATGAGCAGTTCTTC
CATSRERDSYYNEQFF
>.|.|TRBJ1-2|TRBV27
TGTGCCAGCAGTTCCCAAGGCGCAGGGGAAGTGCACGGCTACACCTTC
CASSSQGAGEVHGYTF
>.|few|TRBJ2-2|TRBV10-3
TGTGCCATCAGTGAGAGGGGCAGGGTGGCGAACACCGGGGAGCTGTTTTTT
CAISERGRVANTGELFF
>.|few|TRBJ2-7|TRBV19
TGTGCCAGTAGTCCCTCGACAGGGAGGATGGGCGAGCAGTACTTC
CASSPSTGRMGEQYF
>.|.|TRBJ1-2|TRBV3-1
TGTGCCAGCAGCCAAGAATCTCCCTATGGCTACACCTTC
CASSQESPYGYTF
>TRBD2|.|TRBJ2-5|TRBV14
TGTGCCACCTCGTTAGCGGGAGTAGAGACCCAGTACTTC
CATSLAGVETQYF
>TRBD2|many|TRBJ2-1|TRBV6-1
TGTGCCAGCAGTGAAATGGCGGGGGGCGGGGATGAGCAGTTCTTC
CASSEMAGGGDEQFF
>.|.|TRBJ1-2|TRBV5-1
TGCGCCAGCAGCTTGGATACGGCTTATGGCTACACCTTC
CASSLDTAYGYTF
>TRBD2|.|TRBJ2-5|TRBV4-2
TGTGCCAGCAGCCAAGAGGGTGGGCGGGAGACAAAGACCCAGTACTTC
CASSQEGGRETKTQYF
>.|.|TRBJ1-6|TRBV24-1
TGTGCCACTCTCGAACAGGGATCCAATTCACCCCTCCACTTT
CATLEQGSNSPLHF
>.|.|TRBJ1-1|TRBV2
TGTGCCAGCAGTGACGAGGCCGGGGGAGCTTTCTTT
CASSDEAGGAFF
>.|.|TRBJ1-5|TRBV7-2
TGTGCCAGCAGCTTAGCGGCAGGGTCGGGCAATCAGCCCCAGCATTTT
CASSLAAGSGNQPQHF